Listed here is a single T cell receptor (beta chain). Germline V CDR1 and CDR2: SGHNT, YYREEE (reference sequence). The trim removed 4 bases at V and 11 bases at J, leaving 6 bases unmatched. The CDR3 sequence is 12 residues long. The sample belongs to a study of blood T cell repertoires in COVID-19. At the level of the study: Material from acute and convalescent COVID-19 was sourced from the United States, Italy and Spain. PBMCs, B-cell-depleted T cells, or T cells were the source of the cDNA or gDNA that made up the material.

Authors' processing steps: Amplification from reference gene primers served as the basis for estimated nucleated cell counts. The repertoire was sequenced with immunoSEQ multiplex PCR; TCRdb's copy has only in-frame clones and lacks some. Clone size and V and J calls were adopted from that table, with D and trimming inferred from the DNA. The sample lists some 13,000 clones, approximately 86% seen once, with roughly half in the top ten. The receptor was isolated from an older man with acute or convalescent COVID-19. This chain connects TRBV5-4 to TRBJ2-3; TRBD2 matches 8 bases. The sample consisted of peripheral blood. The CDR3 nucleotides are TGTGCCAGCAGCCTACCGGGACTAGGGCAGTATTTT. Protein: CASSLPGLGQYF.